This TCR beta chain was found in a study of molecular identifiers for immune sequencing clone quantification. MiXCR, run by TCRdb on the PCR reads, gives a single entry per CDR3 protein. The sample includes 53,000 or so distinct CDR3 sequences, approximately 34% seen only once; the top ten take 3.8%. This clonotype appeared a few times. Germline V lookup: CDR1 MNHNY, CDR2 SVGAGI (reference sequence). The V end lost 3 bases, the J end lost 7 bases, and 13 bases lay between the germline ends. The CDR3 has 13 residues. This chain links TRBV6-6 with TRBJ2-7; no clear D. The sequenced material came from naive CD8+ T cells from blood, with Jurkat cell RNA spiked in. Subset in this sample: FACS-sorted CD8+CD4-CCR7+CD45RA+ naive T cells. The receptor's source is a human donor in good health. Some libraries in this study had Jurkat cell RNA spiked in. The CDR3 DNA follows: TGTGCCAGCAGTTATTCCGGGCCAAGGGAGCAGTACTTC. It specifies CASSYSGPREQYF.